The 21 T cell receptor beta chains given below trace back to one sample, sequenced in a study of blood T cell repertoires in COVID-19. Sequenced by immunoSEQ multiplex PCR; TCRdb stores in-frame clones only, minus some. The sample contains 150,000 to 200,000 clones, roughly 88% of which appear only once. The specimen was PBMCs or T cells enriched from blood (not recorded which). All receptors derive from a woman between 18 and 29 years old who had recovered from COVID-19.

The chain joins TRBV6-2 or TRBV6-3 to TRBJ1-1, with D tentatively TRBD1 (5 bases). Trimming pared 6 bases from V and 0 bases from J, leaving 11 bases between. This CDR3 spans 14 amino acids. CDR1 and CDR2 from the germline V gene are MNHEY and SVGEGT. DNA for the CDR3: TGTGCCAGCAGCTCGACAGAGATGAACACTGAAGCTTTCTTT. Translating it yields CASSSTEMNTEAFF.

This rearrangement joins TRBV7-2 to TRBJ2-3; D unresolved. Trimming left V 1 base short and J 9 bases short, with 14 bases between. The CDR3 loop spans 14 amino acids. Germline CDR1 reads SGHTA; CDR2 reads FQGNSA. CDR3 loop: CASSLELYPTTQYF. For the CDR3, the DNA is TGTGCCAGCAGCTTAGAGCTCTACCCCACGACGCAGTATTTT.

This chain uses TRBV9 with TRBJ2-5, with TRBD2 identical over 9 bases. The CDR3 is 15 amino acids. Per the germline V gene, CDR1 is SGDLS and CDR2 is YYNGEE. V lost 4 bases, J lost 1 base, and 5 bases stayed unmatched. The DNA of the CDR3 is TGTGCCAGCAGCTCCCGACTAGCGGTCCAAGAGACCCAGTACTTC. It yields the protein CASSSRLAVQETQYF.

The rearrangement links TRBV7-2 to TRBJ2-7; 8 bases align to TRBD1. The length of the CDR3 is 17 residues. The germline V gene encodes CDR1 SGHTA and CDR2 FQGNSA. Trimming at V came to 0 bases and at J to 0 bases, leaving 7 bases not matched to a gene. The CDR3 nucleotides are TGTGCCAGCAGCTTAGCTACAGGGGGTAGCTACTCCTACGAGCAGTACTTC. It translates to CASSLATGGSYSYEQYF.

V and J are TRBV30 and TRBJ1-2; no firm D call. Per germline, CDR1 GTSNPN and CDR2 SVGIG (reference sequence). The CDR3 is made up of 12 amino acids. V dropped 8 bases and J dropped 8 bases, with 18 bases sitting between them. CDR3 protein: CATRRRARGYTF. Written as DNA, the CDR3 is TGTGCCACCCGGAGGCGGGCGCGGGGCTACACCTTC. The whole variable domain, remainder taken from reference TRBV30 and TRBJ1-2, is SQTIHQWPATLVQPVGSPLSLECTVEGTSNPNLYWYRQAAGRGLQLLFYSVGIGQISSEVPQNLSASRPQDRQFILSSKKLLLSDSGFYLCATRRRARGYTFGSGTRLTVV.

The gene calls are TRBV15 and TRBJ1-4, with D possibly TRBD1 on 5 matching bases. From germline, CDR1 is LNHNV and CDR2 YYDKDF (reference sequence). The CDR3 is 16 residues long. With 0 bases removed from V and 0 bases from J, the gap between germline ends came to 8 bases. CDR3 DNA sequence: TGTGCCACCAGCAGAGATACAGGTGCAACTAATGAAAAACTGTTTTTT. It specifies CATSRDTGATNEKLFF.

This chain links TRBV6-5 with TRBJ2-7; TRBD1 is a possible D gene (5 bases). In germline, CDR1 is MNHEY, CDR2 SVGAGI. This CDR3 region has 15 residues. The V gene lost 7 bases and the J gene lost 3 bases, with 19 bases spanning the gap. This CDR3 reads CASTRYWGSNYEQYF. CDR3 nucleotides: TGTGCCAGCACCCGGTATTGGGGCAGTAACTACGAGCAGTACTTC.

The chain recombines TRBV11-3 with TRBJ1-5, with 9 bases lining up with TRBD1. V was clipped by 6 bases and J by 0 bases; unmatched bases: 12. CDR1 and CDR2 (germline): SGHNT, YENEEA. The CDR3 has 18 residues. The CDR3 here is CASRQPGQGSYSNQPQHF. The CDR3 nucleotides are TGTGCCAGCAGGCAACCGGGACAGGGCTCGTATAGCAATCAGCCCCAGCATTTT.

This clone was recorded only once. The chain employs TRBV6-5 and TRBJ1-6; no firm D call. Germline V lookup: CDR1 MNHEY, CDR2 SVGAGI. The CDR3 runs 14 residues. V shed 8 bases and J shed 0 bases, with 8 bases lying between them. CDR3 nucleotides: TGTGCCAGCCGCCGGAGCTCCTATAATTCACCCCTCCACTTT. This codes for CASRRSSYNSPLHF.

This clone has just one count. The chain is built from TRBV10-3 and TRBJ2-3, with 9 bases matching TRBD1. Germline CDR1 ENHRY, CDR2 SYGVKD. This CDR3 contains 14 residues. J was trimmed by 1 base and V by 11 bases; bases with no gene match: 7. The CDR3 reads CAGSGDRGTDTQYF. DNA for the CDR3: TGTGCCGGCTCGGGGGACAGGGGCACAGATACGCAGTATTTT.

The chain recombines TRBV4-1 with TRBJ1-4; 7 bases fit TRBD1. The length of the CDR3 is 14 residues. Per germline, CDR1 MGHRA and CDR2 YSYEKL. Unmatched junction bases numbered 7, after V lost 5 bases and J lost 7 bases. The CDR3 spells CASSGDSDTEKLFF. For the CDR3, the DNA is TGCGCCAGCAGCGGGGACAGCGATACTGAAAAACTGTTTTTT.

The genes are TRBV20-1 and TRBJ2-1, with D tentatively TRBD1 (5 bases). Germline V gene sequence: CDR1 DFQATT, CDR2 SNEGSKA (reference sequence). Deletions cut 5 bases from V and 10 bases from J, with 12 bases between. The CDR3 is made up of 11 amino acids. The CDR3 coding sequence is TGCAGTGCTGGGGCCCGGTGGGAGCAGTTCTTC. It translates to CSAGARWEQFF.

This clone was detected only once. This rearrangement joins TRBV2 to TRBJ2-4; weak D call: TRBD1 (6 bases). CDR3 size: 14 residues. The germline V gene has CDR1 SNHLY and CDR2 FYNNEI. V gave up 4 bases and J gave up 4 bases, with 11 bases separating them. This CDR3 is CASSGQGLKNIQYF. CDR3 DNA: TGTGCCAGCAGTGGGCAGGGGCTTAAAAACATTCAGTACTTC.

The gene calls are TRBV19 and TRBJ2-3; D may be TRBD1 (6 bases). CDR3 length equals 13 residues. The V end was cut by 8 bases, the J end by 6 bases, with 15 bases between. Germline CDR1 is LNHDA and CDR2 is SQIVND (reference sequence). This CDR3 reads CASSYRVVDTQYF. Written as DNA, the CDR3 is TGTGCCAGTTCTTACAGGGTAGTGGATACGCAGTATTTT.

This chain connects TRBV7-2 to TRBJ1-6; no reliable D call. The ends were cut back, 6 bases at V and 5 bases at J, with 14 bases in the middle. This CDR3 contains 15 residues. The germline V gene encodes CDR1 SGHTA and CDR2 FQGNSA. As DNA, the CDR3 is TGTGCCAGCAGTCCCCAGAGGGCCAATAATTCACCCCTCCACTTT. This sequence encodes CASSPQRANNSPLHF.

The chain uses TRBV10-3 and TRBJ2-1; TRBD2 agrees at 8 bases. CDR1 and CDR2 (germline): ENHRY, SYGVKD. The CDR3 is 17 amino acids. Losses at the gene ends were 4 bases for V and 6 bases for J; bases not matched to a gene: 14. The CDR3 DNA reads as TGTGCCATCAGTGGAGGGCCGGGGGGGACATCTCCCAATGAGCAGTTCTTC. Its translation: CAISGGPGGTSPNEQFF.

CDR3 nucleotide sequence: TGTGCCACCCGGAGAGCGTCTGAAAAACTGTTTTTT. Its protein product is CATRRASEKLFF. The chain links TRBV6-5 to TRBJ1-4; D is ambiguous. V was trimmed by 10 bases and J by 7 bases, leaving 13 bases between them. Per the germline V gene, CDR1 is MNHEY and CDR2 is SVGAGI. CDR3 length: 12 amino acids.

J is TRBJ1-1 and V is TRBV6-5; TRBD1 aligns across 7 bases. CDR3 length: 15 amino acids. Germline CDR1 is MNHEY and CDR2 is SVGAGI. With V trimmed by 6 bases and J by 1 base, 8 bases remained unmatched. The DNA for the CDR3 is TGTGCCAGCAGCCGAAGCCGGGACAGGAACACTGAAGCTTTCTTT. It specifies CASSRSRDRNTEAFF.

The rearrangement links TRBV5-3 to TRBJ1-5; TRBD1 aligns across 7 bases. TRBV5-3 has ORF status, its function being uncertain. V shed 0 bases, J shed 4 bases, and the junction held 4 bases outside the gene matches. The CDR3 loop spans 15 amino acids. CDR3 DNA: TGTGCCAGAAGCTTGGTGGGACAGCAGAATCAGCCCCAGCATTTT. As protein: CARSLVGQQNQPQHF.

The chain joins TRBV7-2 to TRBJ2-7, with D perhaps matching TRBD2 (5 bases). Trimming shortened V by 5 bases and J by 1 base, and 12 bases separated the two germline ends. There are 14 residues in the CDR3. Germline assignment: CDR1 SGHTA and CDR2 FQGNSA. The CDR3 region has the DNA TGTGCCAGCAGCCAAGGACTGACTTCCTACGAGCAGTACTTC. Amino acids: CASSQGLTSYEQYF.

V is TRBV5-1 and J is TRBJ2-5; tentative D call: TRBD2 (6 bases). V was cut by 0 bases and J by 1 base, with 7 bases left in between. This CDR3 has 14 residues. The germline gives CDR1 SGHRS, CDR2 YFSETQ. In DNA, the CDR3 is TGCGCCAGCAGCTTGGCTAGCGTCCAAGAGACCCAGTACTTC. Protein product: CASSLASVQETQYF. The whole variable domain, remainder taken from reference TRBV5-1 and TRBJ2-5, is KAGVTQTPRYLIKTRGQQVTLSCSPISGHRSVSWYQQTPGQGLQFLFEYFSETQRNKGNFPGRFSGRQFSNSRSEMNVSTLELGDSALYLCASSLASVQETQYFGPGTRLLVL.